These 3 T cell receptor beta chains were sequenced from one sample in a study of blood T cells in healthy people across ages. Alongside a J-beta primer mix, a sample-barcoded 5' primer served in a second PCR lasting about 6 to 12 cycles. TCRdb used MiXCR to reprocess the 5' RACE reads, holding one entry per CDR3 protein. The sample holds 600,000 to 1,000,000 distinct CDR3 sequences, about 62% seen once. Sequencing was done on a sample of blood. The receptors shown here come from a man aged 25 to 40 in good health.

The rearrangement uses TRBV25-1 and TRBJ1-2; possibly TRBD1 for D (5 bases). Germline values: CDR1 MGHDK, CDR2 SYGVNS. The CDR3 has 14 amino acids. Trimming pared 3 bases from V and 10 bases from J, leaving 18 bases between. The chain's CDR3 is CASSDLWGLRNYTF. Here the CDR3 DNA reads TGTGCCAGCAGTGACCTTTGGGGGTTGAGGAACTACACCTTC.

The chain employs TRBV28 and TRBJ1-1; weak D call: TRBD1 (5 bases). This CDR3 is built from 18 residues. Trimming removed 2 bases from V and 1 base from J, with 20 bases in between. Germline V gene lookup returns CDR1 MDHEN and CDR2 SYDVKM. This chain's CDR3 is CASSLIVGVGRPNTEAFF. The CDR3 region has the DNA TGTGCCAGCAGTTTAATCGTGGGGGTGGGCAGACCGAACACTGAAGCTTTCTTT.

This chain uses TRBV6-2 or TRBV6-3 with TRBJ1-1, with TRBD1 as a possible D gene (5 bases). Germline V gives CDR1 MNHEY, CDR2 SVGEGT. Trimming removed 6 bases from V and 0 bases from J, with 11 bases in between. CDR3 size: 14 residues. The CDR3 loop reads CASRRGGLNTEAFF. The CDR3 DNA reads TGTGCCAGCAGGCGGGGCGGATTGAACACTGAAGCTTTCTTT.